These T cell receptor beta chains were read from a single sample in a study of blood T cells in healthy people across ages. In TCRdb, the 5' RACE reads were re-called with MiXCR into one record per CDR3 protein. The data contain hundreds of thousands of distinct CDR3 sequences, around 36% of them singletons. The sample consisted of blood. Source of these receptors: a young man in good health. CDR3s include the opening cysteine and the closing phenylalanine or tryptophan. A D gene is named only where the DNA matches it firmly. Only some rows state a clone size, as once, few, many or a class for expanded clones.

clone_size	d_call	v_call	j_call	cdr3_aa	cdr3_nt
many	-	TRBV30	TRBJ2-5	CAWSVRETQYF	TGTGCCTGGAGTGTACGGGAGACCCAGTACTTC
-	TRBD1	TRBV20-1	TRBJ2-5	CSAIPGQGRGEQYF	TGCAGTGCTATACCGGGACAGGGTAGGGGTGAGCAGTACTTC
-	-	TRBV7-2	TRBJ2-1	CASSPRTTSYNEQFF	TGTGCCAGCAGCCCCCGTACGACCTCCTACAATGAGCAGTTCTTC
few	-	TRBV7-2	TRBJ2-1	CASSLASGLNEQFF	TGTGCCAGCAGTCTGGCATCGGGGTTAAATGAGCAGTTCTTC
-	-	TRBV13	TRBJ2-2	CASSYSERGTGELFF	TGTGCCAGCAGCTACAGCGAACGGGGCACCGGGGAGCTGTTTTTT
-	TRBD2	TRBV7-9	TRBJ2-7	CASSLSGGIDYEQYF	TGTGCCAGCAGCTTATCGGGGGGGATTGACTACGAGCAGTACTTC
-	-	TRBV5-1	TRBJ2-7	CASSARGVSEQYF	TGCGCCAGCAGCGCGAGAGGGGTGAGCGAGCAGTACTTC
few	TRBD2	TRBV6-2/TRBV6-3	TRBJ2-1	CASSSPGRAYNEQFF	TGTGCCAGCAGTTCACCAGGGAGGGCCTACAATGAGCAGTTCTTC
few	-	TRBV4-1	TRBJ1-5	CASSQVGSSSQPQHF	TGCGCCAGCAGCCAAGTGGGCAGCTCAAGTCAGCCCCAGCATTTT
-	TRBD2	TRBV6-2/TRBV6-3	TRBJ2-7	CASSRLAGESYEQYF	TGTGCCAGCAGTCGACTAGCGGGGGAGTCCTACGAGCAGTACTTC
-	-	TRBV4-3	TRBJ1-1	CASSQGGRDTEAFF	TGCGCCAGCAGCCAAGGGGGACGGGACACTGAAGCTTTCTTT
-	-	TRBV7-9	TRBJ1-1	CASSLVTGRSMNTEAFF	TGTGCCAGCAGCTTAGTCACCGGGAGGAGCATGAACACTGAAGCTTTCTTT
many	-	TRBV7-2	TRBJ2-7	CASSPTHYEQYF	TGTGCCAGCAGCCCAACCCACTACGAGCAGTACTTC
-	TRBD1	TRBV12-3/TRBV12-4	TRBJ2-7	CASSSPRDRVNEQYF	TGTGCCAGCAGTTCACCCCGCGACAGGGTCAATGAGCAGTACTTC
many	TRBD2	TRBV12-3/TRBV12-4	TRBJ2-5	CASSTGGGQETQYF	TGTGCCAGCTCGACCGGGGGGGGACAAGAGACCCAGTACTTC
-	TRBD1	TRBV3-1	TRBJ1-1	CASNGRGQGFTEAFF	TGTGCCAGCAATGGGCGGGGACAGGGGTTCACTGAAGCTTTCTTT
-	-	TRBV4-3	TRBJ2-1	CASSQATGPYKATQFF	TGCGCCAGCAGCCAGGCCACCGGGCCCTACAAGGCGACCCAGTTCTTC
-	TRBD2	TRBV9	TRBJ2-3	CASTLLAGAGTDTQYF	TGTGCCAGCACCTTACTAGCGGGGGCCGGTACAGATACGCAGTATTTT
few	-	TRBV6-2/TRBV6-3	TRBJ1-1	CASSYRTVRNTEAFF	TGTGCCAGCAGTTACAGGACAGTACGGAACACTGAAGCTTTCTTT
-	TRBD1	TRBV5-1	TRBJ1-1	CASYDREGSNTEAFF	TGCGCCAGCTACGACAGGGAGGGTTCGAACACTGAAGCTTTCTTT
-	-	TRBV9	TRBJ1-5	CASSVEGANNQPQHF	TGTGCCAGCAGCGTAGAAGGGGCAAACAATCAGCCCCAGCATTTT
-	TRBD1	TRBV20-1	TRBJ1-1	CSATGQGRNLGSAEAFF	TGCAGTGCCACGGGACAGGGAAGGAATTTGGGGTCTGCTGAAGCTTTCTTT
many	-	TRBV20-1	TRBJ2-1	CSARDDDKGNEQFF	TGCAGTGCTAGAGATGATGACAAAGGCAATGAGCAGTTCTTC
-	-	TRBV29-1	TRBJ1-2	CSASTGDGYTF	TGCAGCGCCTCGACCGGGGATGGCTACACCTTC
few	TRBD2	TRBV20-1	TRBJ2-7	CSAASGGAKDEQYF	TGCAGTGCTGCTAGCGGGGGGGCCAAAGATGAGCAGTACTTC
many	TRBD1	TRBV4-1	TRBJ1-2	CASSHGQVLYGYTF	TGCGCCAGCAGCCACGGACAGGTCCTTTATGGCTACACCTTC
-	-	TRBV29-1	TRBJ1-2	CSVDPLGGGSNYGYTF	TGCAGCGTTGACCCCCTGGGAGGCGGGTCTAACTATGGCTACACCTTC
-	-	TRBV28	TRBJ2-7	CASSPDFYFSSYEQYF	TGTGCCAGCAGCCCGGACTTCTACTTCAGCTCCTACGAGCAGTACTTC
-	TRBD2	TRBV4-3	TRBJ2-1	CASSQEGGDGEQFF	TGCGCCAGCAGCCAAGAGGGGGGGGATGGTGAGCAGTTCTTC
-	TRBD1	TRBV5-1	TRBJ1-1	CASRGTGKMNTEAFF	TGCGCCAGCAGGGGGACAGGGAAAATGAACACTGAGGCTTTCTTT
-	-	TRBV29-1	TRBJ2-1	CSAWGFGEEETQFF	TGCAGCGCCTGGGGGTTTGGTGAAGAAGAGACCCAGTTCTTC
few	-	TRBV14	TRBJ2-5	CASSLEWDPQETQYF	TGTGCCAGCAGCCTAGAGTGGGACCCCCAAGAGACCCAGTACTTC
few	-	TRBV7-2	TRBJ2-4	CASSKGTRSIQYF	TGTGCCAGCAGCAAAGGCACTAGAAGCATTCAGTACTTC
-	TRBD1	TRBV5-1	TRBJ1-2	CASSGGQGPNGYTF	TGCGCCAGCAGCGGGGGACAGGGGCCCAATGGCTACACCTTC
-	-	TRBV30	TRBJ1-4	CAWSRWTVTTNEKLFF	TGTGCCTGGAGTCGGTGGACAGTAACAACTAATGAAAAACTGTTTTTT
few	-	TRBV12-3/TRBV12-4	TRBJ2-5	CASRKTGEETQYF	TGTGCCAGCAGGAAGACAGGAGAAGAGACCCAGTACTTC
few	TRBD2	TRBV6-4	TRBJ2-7	CASSDSSGGYNEQYF	TGTGCCAGCAGTGACTCAAGCGGGGGTTACAATGAGCAGTACTTC
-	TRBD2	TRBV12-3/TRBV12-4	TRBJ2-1	CAGSSRTSGVVYNEQFF	TGTGCCGGCAGTTCAAGGACTAGCGGGGTGGTGTACAATGAGCAGTTCTTC
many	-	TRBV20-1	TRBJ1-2	CSAPFGAGYTF	TGCAGTGCGCCCTTCGGGGCGGGCTACACCTTC
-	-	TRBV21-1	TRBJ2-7	CASTLKLGPASPYEQYF	TGTGCCAGCACCCTAAAGCTAGGACCCGCAAGCCCCTACGAGCAGTACTTC
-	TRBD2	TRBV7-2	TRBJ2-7	CASSPHGWASGESSYEQYF	TGTGCCAGCAGCCCTCACGGCTGGGCTAGCGGGGAGAGCTCCTACGAGCAGTACTTC
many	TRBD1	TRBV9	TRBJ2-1	CASSGSGTGSYNEQFF	TGTGCCAGCAGCGGATCCGGGACAGGCTCCTACAATGAGCAGTTCTTC
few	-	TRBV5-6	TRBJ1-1	CASSFYRNTEAFF	TGTGCCAGCAGCTTCTACAGAAACACTGAAGCTTTCTTT
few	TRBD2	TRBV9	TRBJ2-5	CASSPPGLAGSLGTQYF	TGTGCCAGCAGCCCCCCGGGACTAGCGGGTAGTCTCGGGACCCAGTACTTC
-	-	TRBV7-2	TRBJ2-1	CASSLAVGGRNEQFF	TGTGCCAGCAGCTTAGCGGTTGGGGGGCGGAATGAGCAGTTCTTC
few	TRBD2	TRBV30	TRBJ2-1	CAWSVAGPSGSISSYNEQFF	TGTGCCTGGAGTGTAGCGGGTCCTAGCGGATCTATAAGCTCCTACAATGAGCAGTTCTTC
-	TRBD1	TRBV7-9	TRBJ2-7	CASSRATGAGYEQYF	TGTGCCAGCAGCCGAGCAACAGGGGCGGGCTACGAGCAGTACTTC
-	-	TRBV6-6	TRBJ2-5	CASSFLWETQYF	TGTGCCAGCAGTTTCCTTTGGGAGACCCAGTACTTC
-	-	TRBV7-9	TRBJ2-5	CASSPNGGPQETQYF	TGTGCCAGCAGCCCCAACGGGGGACCGCAAGAGACCCAGTACTTC